Shown below are 30 T cell receptor beta chains from a single sample sequenced in a study of shared clonotypes between healthy human individuals. Sequenced by immunoSEQ multiplex PCR; TCRdb stores in-frame clones only, minus some. The sample contains about 300,000 clones, 74% of which appear only once. The sample comprised memory CD4+ T cells sorted from blood. Subset: CD45RA-negative fraction. Receptors originate from a man aged 30 to 39 in good health.

The rearrangement links TRBV7-8 to TRBJ1-1; D gene uncertain. Germline lookup yields CDR1 SGHVS and CDR2 FQNEAQ. The length of the CDR3 is 16 residues. V was trimmed by 1 base and J by 0 bases, leaving 12 bases between them. CDR3 DNA: TGTGCCAGCAGCTTAGTCTGGGCAGCGATGAACACTGAAGCTTTCTTT. Translating gives CASSLVWAAMNTEAFF.

V gene TRBV7-2 combines with J gene TRBJ2-7, with D perhaps TRBD1 (5 bases). The CDR3 totals 14 residues. Per germline, CDR1 SGHTA and CDR2 FQGNSA. Trimming cost V 7 bases and J 2 bases, with 15 bases left between them. This chain's CDR3 is CASTHVTATYEQYF. The CDR3 bases are TGTGCCAGCACCCATGTGACAGCCACCTACGAGCAGTACTTC.

The gene calls are TRBV6-1 and TRBJ2-4; D perhaps matches TRBD2 (6 bases). The CDR3 length is 13 residues. The germline V gene has CDR1 MNHNS and CDR2 SASEGT. The germline V and J ends were trimmed by 6 bases and 3 bases, with 9 bases remaining between them. The CDR3 reads CASRAGSKNIQYF. The CDR3 nucleotides read TGTGCCAGCAGGGCGGGGAGCAAAAACATTCAGTACTTC.

This clone was detected once. The V gene is TRBV4-3, the J gene TRBJ1-2, with a possible D match to TRBD1 (5 bases). Trimming took off 1 base at V and 7 bases at J, with 10 bases between the two ends. CDR3 size: 13 residues. CDR1 and CDR2 (germline): LGHNA, YSLEER. In nucleotides, the CDR3 is TGCGCCAGCAGCCAAGTTACAGACAGTGGCTACACCTTC. It yields the protein CASSQVTDSGYTF.

A word on this clone: The same CDR3 is also encoded by other DNA sequences in this sample. V gene TRBV5-1 combines with J gene TRBJ2-7; D ambiguous. Per germline, CDR1 SGHRS and CDR2 YFSETQ. Deletions cut 0 bases from V and 2 bases from J, with 3 bases between. The length of the CDR3 is 12 residues. This CDR3 reads CASSLGTYEQYF. For the CDR3, the DNA is TGCGCCAGCAGCTTGGGGACCTACGAGCAGTACTTC.

The gene calls are TRBV7-9 and TRBJ1-1; D uncertain. Trimming took off 4 bases at V and 1 base at J, with 13 bases between the two ends. CDR3 length equals 15 residues. Germline V lookup: CDR1 SEHNR, CDR2 FQNEAQ (reference sequence). DNA for the CDR3: TGTGCCAGCAGCTGGCGGTTTGACGGGAACACTGAAGCTTTCTTT. It translates to CASSWRFDGNTEAFF.

This rearrangement joins TRBV9 to TRBJ2-3; 9 bases map to TRBD2. Germline-derived CDR1 and CDR2 are SGDLS and YYNGEE. The junction had 13 bases not matched to a gene; V was cut back by 1 base and J by 10 bases. CDR3 size: 16 residues. The CDR3 sequence: CASSVIASGAPGSQYF. DNA of the CDR3: TGTGCCAGCAGCGTAATCGCTAGCGGGGCGCCGGGGTCGCAGTATTTT.

The V and J genes are TRBV2 and TRBJ2-7; unclear D gene. CDR1 SNHLY and CDR2 FYNNEI come from the germline V gene. Trimming removed 0 bases at V and 5 bases at J, with 11 bases between. This CDR3 comprises 14 residues. CDR3 amino acids: CASSEAAFRNEQYF. The DNA for the CDR3 is TGTGCCAGCAGTGAAGCGGCCTTTCGGAACGAGCAGTACTTC.

V gene TRBV2 combines with J gene TRBJ2-7; 7 positions agree with TRBD2. Per the germline V gene, CDR1 is SNHLY and CDR2 is FYNNEI. The CDR3 sequence is 15 residues long. Losses at the gene ends were 4 bases for V and 2 bases for J; bases not matched to a gene: 8. The CDR3, as DNA: TGTGCCAGCAGTGTTGGGGGGGGTAGGACCTACGAGCAGTACTTC. Translating it yields CASSVGGGRTYEQYF.

The chain links TRBV2 to TRBJ2-7, with D unresolved. Trimming left V 5 bases short and J 6 bases short, with 8 bases between. Per germline, CDR1 SNHLY and CDR2 FYNNEI. This CDR3 is 11 amino acids long. The CDR3 DNA follows: TGTGCCAGCAGTCCCCAGGCCGAGCAGTACTTC. Translated: CASSPQAEQYF.

This clone was recorded a few times. The chain has TRBV4-1 and TRBJ2-2; tentatively, D is TRBD1 (6 bases). Trimming shortened V by 5 bases and J by 2 bases, and 15 bases separated the two germline ends. Germline V gene data show CDR1 as MGHRA and CDR2 as YSYEKL. The CDR3 contains 16 residues. CDR3: CASSRDGGSNTGELFF. Here the CDR3 DNA reads TGCGCCAGCAGCAGGGATGGGGGCTCCAACACCGGGGAGCTGTTTTTT.

The rearrangement joins TRBV5-6 to TRBJ2-1; D unresolved. The CDR3 is 12 residues long. V was trimmed by 0 bases and J by 13 bases, leaving 11 bases between them. The germline gives CDR1 SGHDT, CDR2 YYEEEE. This CDR3 reads CASSLARLEQFF. DNA of the CDR3: TGTGCCAGCAGCTTGGCCCGGCTGGAACAGTTCTTC.

V gene TRBV7-9 combines with J gene TRBJ1-2, with unresolved D. Trimming removed 4 bases from V and 3 bases from J, with 15 bases in between. Germline loops: CDR1 SEHNR, CDR2 FQNEAQ (reference sequence). This CDR3 region has 15 residues. The CDR3 loop reads CASSSGSRADYGYTF. In DNA, the CDR3 is TGTGCCAGCAGCTCCGGGAGCAGAGCTGACTATGGCTACACCTTC.

The J gene is TRBJ2-7, the V gene TRBV7-6; TRBD2 matches 7 bases. Germline CDR1 SGHVS, CDR2 FNYEAQ. V lost 5 bases to trimming and J lost 3 bases; unmatched junction nucleotides: 10. The CDR3 length is 15 residues. In nucleotides, the CDR3 is TGTGCCAGCAGCAATCGACTAGCAGGTATCTACGAGCAGTACTTC. Translation: CASSNRLAGIYEQYF. The full variable domain, in which reference TRBV7-6 and TRBJ2-7 provide the parts outside the CDR3, is GAGVSQSPRYKVTKRGQDVALRCDPISGHVSLYWYRQALGQGPEFLTYFNYEAQQDKSGLPNDRFSAERPEGSISTLTIQRTEQRDSAMYRCASSNRLAGIYEQYFGPGTRLTVT.

Points on this clone: Other DNA sequences in this specimen translate into the identical CDR3. The J gene is TRBJ2-1, the V gene TRBV4-3, with D possibly being TRBD2 (5 bases). Germline V lookup: CDR1 LGHNA, CDR2 YSLEER. This CDR3 is built from 13 residues. V was cut by 1 base and J by 10 bases, with 11 bases left in between. CDR3 nucleotide sequence: TGCGCCAGCAGCCAAGTCGGGGAGAGCGAGCAGTTCTTC. This codes for CASSQVGESEQFF.

This clone was seen a handful of times. This chain uses TRBV27 with TRBJ2-7; D is undetermined. The CDR3 has 15 amino acids. Germline V gene data show CDR1 as MNHEY and CDR2 as SMNVEV (reference sequence). Trimming stripped 5 bases from V and 2 bases from J, with 16 bases between. The CDR3 nucleotides read TGTGCCAGCAGTCCTTTATCCAGGAACCCCTACGAGCAGTACTTC. Translating gives CASSPLSRNPYEQYF.

The chain links TRBV29-1 to TRBJ2-1; unclear D gene. The CDR3 is 11 residues long. Trimming shortened V by 5 bases and J by 5 bases, and 7 bases separated the two germline ends. CDR1 and CDR2 (germline): SQVTM, ANQGSEA. CDR3 sequence reads: CSVRPNNEQFF. The DNA for the CDR3 is TGCAGCGTTAGACCTAACAATGAGCAGTTCTTC.

The chain uses TRBV11-2 and TRBJ2-2; D is uncertain. This CDR3 contains 12 residues. Germline V gene data show CDR1 as SGHAT and CDR2 as FQNNGV. Trimming pared 5 bases from V and 6 bases from J, leaving 7 bases between. The CDR3 DNA reads TGTGCCAGCAGCATTCCCGCCGGGGAGCTGTTTTTT. Protein sequence: CASSIPAGELFF. Together with reference TRBV11-2 and TRBJ2-2, the CDR3 gives the full variable domain: EAGVAQSPRYKIIEKRQSVAFWCNPISGHATLYWYQQILGQGPKLLIQFQNNGVVDDSQLPKDRFSAERLKGVDSTLKIQPAKLEDSAVYLCASSIPAGELFFGEGSRLTVL.

This clone showed up just once. This sample includes further DNA sequences coding for the same CDR3. The V call is TRBV7-2, the J call TRBJ2-3; D gene unclear. Germline V lookup: CDR1 SGHTA, CDR2 FQGNSA. The CDR3 is made up of 12 amino acids. V lost 2 bases, J lost 3 bases, and 3 bases lay in between. The CDR3 DNA reads as TGTGCCAGCAGCTTAAAGACAGATACGCAGTATTTT. This encodes CASSLKTDTQYF.

The chain combines TRBV6-1 with TRBJ2-7, with 14 bases aligning to TRBD2. The length of the CDR3 is 19 residues. V lost 4 bases and J lost 6; bases outside the gene matches: 17. Germline V gene lookup returns CDR1 MNHNS and CDR2 SASEGT. CDR3: CASSGPGTSGRRWSGEQYF. As DNA, the CDR3 is TGTGCCAGCAGTGGCCCCGGGACTAGCGGGAGAAGGTGGTCCGGCGAGCAGTACTTC.

As DNA, the CDR3 is TGTGCCAGCAGCCTCCCCTCGGATGCAACTAATGAAAAACTGTTTTTT. Protein product: CASSLPSDATNEKLFF. The genes are TRBV28 and TRBJ1-4; D ambiguous. CDR3 size: 16 residues. The V and J ends lost 6 bases and 0 bases respectively, with 14 bases between them. Germline-derived CDR1 and CDR2 are MDHEN and SYDVKM.

V and J are TRBV7-9 and TRBJ2-1; D gene unclear. This CDR3 comprises 13 residues. The V end lost 2 bases, the J end lost 6 bases, and 8 bases lay between the germline ends. Germline CDR1 SEHNR, CDR2 FQNEAQ (reference sequence). CDR3 region: CASSLFRANEQFF. As DNA, the CDR3 is TGTGCCAGCAGCTTATTTCGGGCCAATGAGCAGTTCTTC.

The chain joins TRBV28 to TRBJ2-2; D is perhaps TRBD1 (6 bases). The CDR3 has 15 residues. The germline CDR1 and CDR2 sequences are MDHEN and SYDVKM. V was trimmed by 6 bases and J by 6 bases, leaving 17 bases between them. The CDR3 region is CASRQQGPLPGELFF. CDR3 in DNA: TGTGCCAGCAGACAACAGGGTCCCCTTCCCGGGGAGCTGTTTTTT. The variable domain in full, completed from reference TRBV28 and TRBJ2-2, reads DVKVTQSSRYLVKRTGEKVFLECVQDMDHENMFWYRQDPGLGLRLIYFSYDVKMKEKGDIPEGYSVSREKKERFSLILESASTNQTSMYLCASRQQGPLPGELFFGEGSRLTVL.

This chain links TRBV5-1 with TRBJ2-5, with D perhaps TRBD1 (7 bases). The CDR3 has 14 residues. Trimming shortened V by 4 bases and J by 3 bases, and 13 bases separated the two germline ends. Germline CDR1 and CDR2: SGHRS and YFSETQ. The CDR3 protein is CASSRGTEKETQYF. The DNA for the CDR3 is TGCGCCAGCAGCCGCGGGACAGAAAAAGAGACCCAGTACTTC.

This rearrangement joins TRBV6-5 to TRBJ1-1; tentative D call: TRBD1 (6 bases). This CDR3 spans 13 amino acids. V lost 6 bases, J lost 2 bases, and 10 bases lay in between. The germline CDR1 and CDR2 sequences are MNHEY and SVGAGI. The CDR3 loop is CASRRQVNTEAFF. CDR3 bases: TGTGCCAGCAGGCGACAGGTTAACACTGAAGCTTTCTTT.

This clone is a singleton in its sample. The CDR3 sequence: CASSFSGTGTYEQYF. DNA of the CDR3: TGTGCCAGCAGCTTCTCCGGGACAGGGACCTACGAGCAGTACTTC. The chain joins TRBV7-6 to TRBJ2-7; 9 bases fit TRBD1. With V trimmed by 3 bases and J by 2 bases, 5 bases remained unmatched. Looked up from germline, CDR1 is SGHVS and CDR2 is FNYEAQ. The CDR3 is made up of 15 amino acids.

With respect to this clone: At one end, the junction sequence differs from germline, possibly due to a read error. The V gene is TRBV7-7, the J gene TRBJ2-5; D could derive from TRBD1 or TRBD2 (6 bases each). This CDR3 is built from 14 residues. CDR1 is SSHAT, CDR2 FNYEAQ, per germline (reference sequence). This CDR3 reads CASSPGGMGETQYF. The CDR3 DNA sequence: TGTGCTAGCAGCCCCGGGGGCATGGGAGAGACCCAGTACTTC. The full variable domain, with the rest looked up from reference TRBV7-7 and TRBJ2-5, is GAGVSQSPRYKVTKRGQDVTLRCDPISSHATLYWYQQALGQGPEFLTYFNYEAQPDKSGLPSDRFSAERPEGSISTLTIQRTEQRDSAMYRCASSPGGMGETQYFGPGTRLLVL.

In the case of this clone: A clone one base away is much larger, so this may be a read error. This sequence joins TRBV11-2 and TRBJ1-2, with 7 bases fitting TRBD1. CDR1 is SGHAT and CDR2 is FQNNGV in the germline V gene. Unmatched junction bases numbered 4, after V lost 5 bases and J lost 4 bases. The CDR3 length is 13 residues. The CDR3 loop reads CASSPGTVYGYTF. The CDR3 DNA reads as TGTGCCAGCAGCCCCGGGACAGTCTATGGCTACACCTTC.

V usage is TRBV5-1 and J usage is TRBJ2-7; D may be TRBD2 (5 bases). CDR1 and CDR2 (germline): SGHRS, YFSETQ. Trimming removed 4 bases at V and 1 base at J, with 15 bases between. This CDR3 spans 15 amino acids. The CDR3 loop reads CASSLAATTSYEQYF. Written as DNA, the CDR3 is TGCGCCAGCAGCCTGGCGGCGACTACGTCCTACGAGCAGTACTTC.

The CDR3 nucleotides are TGTGCCAGCAGCGTAGGCAGGGTCACAGATACGCAGTATTTT. This codes for CASSVGRVTDTQYF. The chain employs TRBV9 and TRBJ2-3, with D perhaps TRBD1 (5 bases). Germline-derived CDR1 and CDR2 are SGDLS and YYNGEE. CDR3 length: 14 residues. V was shortened by 0 bases and J by 2 bases, with 7 bases between the two germline ends.